These T cell receptor beta chains were read from a single sample in a study of post-analysis software for immune sequencing data. From the PCR reads, TCRdb called clonotypes with MiXCR, one entry per CDR3 protein. The sample records 750,000 to 950,000 distinct CDR3 sequences, about half being singletons. Sequencing was performed on blood. These receptor sequences come from a girl aged 5-17 years with multiple sclerosis. Both conserved end residues are part of each CDR3. D genes are given only for firm matches. Size tells how often a clone was seen (once, few, many) or the class of an expanded clone, and some rows leave it out.

D | J | V | size | length | DNA | CDR3
TRBD1 | TRBJ2-3 | TRBV20-1 | - | 12 | TGCAGTGCTACAACAGGGGCAGATACGCAGTATTTT | CSATTGADTQYF
- | TRBJ2-2 | TRBV12-3/TRBV12-4 | - | 14 | TGTGCCAGCAGTTTAGCGTTGGAGCCCGGGGAGCTGTTTTTT | CASSLALEPGELFF
- | TRBJ1-4 | TRBV4-2 | - | 15 | TGTGCCAGCAGCCAAGAGTTAGGGACTAATGAAAAACTGTTTTTT | CASSQELGTNEKLFF
TRBD1 | TRBJ1-5 | TRBV15 | - | 16 | TGTGCCACCAGCAGAGATGAGGGACAGATCAATCAGCCCCAGCATTTT | CATSRDEGQINQPQHF
TRBD1 | TRBJ2-1 | TRBV20-1 | - | 13 | TGCAGTGCTATTCAGGGGGCGATTGAGAAGCAGTTCTTC | CSAIQGAIEKQFF
- | TRBJ1-2 | TRBV12-3/TRBV12-4 | once | 12 | TGTGCCAGCAGCCGACCAACTTATGGCTACACCTTC | CASSRPTYGYTF
- | TRBJ1-4 | TRBV7-8 | few | 16 | TGTGCCAGCAGCACGACAGCGCGTTCAACTAATGAAAAACTGTTTTTT | CASSTTARSTNEKLFF
TRBD2 | TRBJ2-1 | TRBV6-6 | - | 17 | TGTGCCAGCAGTTACTCGATAGTGGGACTAGGTAACCATGAGCAGTTCTTC | CASSYSIVGLGNHEQFF
TRBD1 | TRBJ2-1 | TRBV29-1 | - | 16 | TGCAGCGTTGCTCTGACAGGGGTAAGCTCCTACAATGAGCAGTTCTTC | CSVALTGVSSYNEQFF
TRBD2 | TRBJ2-7 | TRBV28 | few | 15 | TGTGCCAGCAGTTTGATCAGCGGGAGCTTCAACGAGCAGTACTTC | CASSLISGSFNEQYF
- | TRBJ2-7 | TRBV4-2 | - | 14 | TGTGCCAGCAGCCAAGATGTTAGAAGCTACGAGCAGTACTTC | CASSQDVRSYEQYF
- | TRBJ1-2 | TRBV29-1 | - | 13 | TGCAGCGTTGATACAGGGAGTGACTATGGCTACACCTTC | CSVDTGSDYGYTF
- | TRBJ2-2 | TRBV6-1 | - | 15 | TGTGCCAGCAGTATCCGGGACACCCACACCGGGGAGCTGTTTTTT | CASSIRDTHTGELFF
- | TRBJ2-7 | TRBV4-3 | many | 16 | TGCGCCAGCAGCCAAGATCTCCGGACGGCCTCCTACGAGCAGTACTTC | CASSQDLRTASYEQYF
- | TRBJ1-5 | TRBV6-1 | once | 13 | TGTGCCAGCAGTGAAGGACCTTATCAGCCCCAGCATTTT | CASSEGPYQPQHF
TRBD2 | TRBJ2-1 | TRBV6-5 | - | 15 | TGTGCCAGCAGCGCCAGCGGGAGAGCACACAATGAGCAGTTCTTC | CASSASGRAHNEQFF
- | TRBJ2-6 | TRBV24-1 | few | 19 | TGTGCCACCAGTGATCAACGGGACCCCTCTGTCACTGGGGCCAACGTCCTGACTTTC | CATSDQRDPSVTGANVLTF
- | TRBJ1-5 | TRBV7-2 | many | 13 | TGTGCCAGCAGCACGACTGGGGGTCAGCCCCAGCATTTT | CASSTTGGQPQHF
TRBD1 | TRBJ2-7 | TRBV10-3 | - | 13 | TGTGCCATCAGTGTAACAGGGGGGTACGAGCAGTACTTC | CAISVTGGYEQYF
- | TRBJ2-3 | TRBV7-3 | - | 15 | TGTGCCAGCAGCTTGACCCTCGATAGCACAGATACGCAGTATTTT | CASSLTLDSTDTQYF
TRBD2 | TRBJ2-7 | TRBV4-3 | - | 18 | TGCGCCAGCAGCCAAGATCTAGTACAACTAGCGGGAGCGGGGGAGCAGTACTTC | CASSQDLVQLAGAGEQYF
- | TRBJ2-1 | TRBV4-3 | - | 15 | TGCGCCAGCAGCCAAGGGCCGGGACCATACAATGAGCAGTTCTTC | CASSQGPGPYNEQFF
TRBD2 | TRBJ2-5 | TRBV18 | - | 15 | TGTGCCAGCTCACGACTAGCGGGCACCCAAGAGACCCAGTACTTC | CASSRLAGTQETQYF
TRBD1 | TRBJ2-7 | TRBV20-1 | - | 12 | TGCAGTGCTTCACAGGGGGACTACGAGCAGTACTTC | CSASQGDYEQYF
- | TRBJ2-2 | TRBV27 | - | 14 | TGTGCCAGCAGGGCAGGCCAGTACACCGGGGAGCTGTTTTTT | CASRAGQYTGELFF
- | TRBJ1-2 | TRBV7-3 | - | 13 | TGTGCCAGCAGCTTTGGGGTTAATCATGGCTACACCTTC | CASSFGVNHGYTF
- | TRBJ2-3 | TRBV10-1 | few | 16 | TGCGCCAGCAGTGAGTCGAGAGGGTTTTACACAGATACGCAGTATTTT | CASSESRGFYTDTQYF
- | TRBJ2-7 | TRBV20-1 | once | 14 | TGCAGTGCTAGAGGCAGGACTAACTACAATGAGCAGTACTTC | CSARGRTNYNEQYF
- | TRBJ2-5 | TRBV20-1 | - | 14 | TGCAGTGCTAGGGGACTCAGCGGAAAGGAGACCCAGTACTTC | CSARGLSGKETQYF
- | TRBJ2-7 | TRBV9 | - | 15 | TGTGCCAGCAGCGCCGGACTGGCCCCCTCCTACGAGCAGTACTTC | CASSAGLAPSYEQYF
- | TRBJ2-5 | TRBV6-6 | - | 14 | TGTGCCAGCAGTTACGTGCCGGATCAAGAGACCCAGTACTTC | CASSYVPDQETQYF
- | TRBJ1-2 | TRBV7-9 | few | 17 | TGTGCCAGCAGCTCTGCCCGGGCACAGGGAACTGGCTATGGCTACACCTTC | CASSSARAQGTGYGYTF
TRBD2 | TRBJ2-7 | TRBV11-2 | - | 17 | TGTGCCAGCAGCTTCGACCCTGAGGTGCTAGCGGGAGACGAGCAGTACTTC | CASSFDPEVLAGDEQYF